This is a list of T cell receptor beta chains from one sample in a study of OX40 agonist ivuxolimab in advanced cancers. Generated by immunoSEQ multiplex PCR, the TCRdb table keeps only in-frame clones and is missing some. The table includes some 80,000 clones, about four fifths detected once. The sample was CD4+ or CD8+ T cells sorted from blood, taken in a trial of the OX40 agonist ivuxolimab. The origin of the receptors is an adult with an advanced solid tumor such as melanoma, head and neck, liver or kidney cancer. CDR3s include the opening cysteine and the closing phenylalanine or tryptophan. The D gene is left open where the match is weak. Clone size is shown for a subset of rows, as once, few, many or a class of expanded clone.

DNA,CDR3,D,V,size,J
TGTGCCAGCAGCTTCCCGAGGAGCGGCGGGTACGAGCAGTACTTC,CASSFPRSGGYEQYF,.,TRBV21-1,.,TRBJ2-7
TGTGCCAGCAGCTTAGGACAGGGGCTTGGAGAGACCCAGTACTTC,CASSLGQGLGETQYF,TRBD1,TRBV11-2,.,TRBJ2-5
TGTGCCAGCAGTACAAGGGCAGGGGGCTCTCATGGCTACACCTTC,CASSTRAGGSHGYTF,TRBD1,TRBV6-5,.,TRBJ1-2
TGTGCCAGCACCAGTCCCTCTGATACGCAGTATTTT,CASTSPSDTQYF,.,TRBV6-5,.,TRBJ2-3
TGCGCCAGCAGCCAAGATCCGCGTAGCACAGATACGCAGTATTTT,CASSQDPRSTDTQYF,.,TRBV4-3,.,TRBJ2-3
TGTGCCAGCAGCTCAGCGGATTCTAGTTACGAGACCCAGTACTTC,CASSSADSSYETQYF,.,TRBV7-9,.,TRBJ2-5
TGTGCCTGGAGGGGGCTAGCGGGAGTGTCCTACAATGAGCAGTTCTTC,CAWRGLAGVSYNEQFF,TRBD2,TRBV30,.,TRBJ2-1
TGTGCCAGCAGCTCCTGGCGGGAGGCCTTTCAGTACTTC,CASSSWREAFQYF,TRBD2,TRBV7-9,.,TRBJ2-4
TGTGCCAGCAGCTTGGGGGGGGGAGACTATAATTCACCCCTCCACTTT,CASSLGGGDYNSPLHF,.,TRBV7-8,.,TRBJ1-6
TGTGCCAGCTTAGACGGGGGCTACTCTGGAAACACCATATATTTT,CASLDGGYSGNTIYF,.,TRBV28,.,TRBJ1-3
TGTGCCAGCAGCCGAAGCGGAGGGGGACAGTATAGCAATCAGCCCCAGCATTTT,CASSRSGGGQYSNQPQHF,TRBD1,TRBV7-2,few,TRBJ1-5
TGCAGTAACCAGGGAACAGATACGCAGTATTTT,CSNQGTDTQYF,.,TRBV20-1,few,TRBJ2-3
TGTGCCAGCAGTGGGTGGAGGGCCACTGAAGCTTTCTTT,CASSGWRATEAFF,.,TRBV9,once,TRBJ1-1
TGTGCCAGCACCGGGGGCCTAGGGGACTATGGCTACACCTTC,CASTGGLGDYGYTF,.,TRBV28,.,TRBJ1-2
TGTGCCAGCAGCTCGGCCAGTTTTAATGAAAAACTGTTTTTT,CASSSASFNEKLFF,.,TRBV5-4,.,TRBJ1-4
TGTGCCAGTCGGTGGTCCTCTGGGGCCAACGTCCTGACTTTC,CASRWSSGANVLTF,.,TRBV2,.,TRBJ2-6
TGTGCCATCAGTGAGGGTAGGGACAGGGATCCGCACAATGAGCAGTTCTTC,CAISEGRDRDPHNEQFF,TRBD1,TRBV10-3,.,TRBJ2-1
TGTGCCAGCTCACCAGACCAGGACCTGACCAATGAGCAGTTCTTC,CASSPDQDLTNEQFF,.,TRBV18,.,TRBJ2-1
TGTGCCAGCAGCCCACGGGTGTGGGAAAAACTGTTTTTT,CASSPRVWEKLFF,.,TRBV2,.,TRBJ1-4
TGTGCCAGCAGCCCCCGACAGGGGGCCTACGAGCAGTACTTC,CASSPRQGAYEQYF,TRBD1,TRBV9,.,TRBJ2-7
TGTGCCAGCAGCTTATCCCGGGTCCCGATTTCCACAGATACGCAGTATTTT,CASSLSRVPISTDTQYF,.,TRBV11-2,.,TRBJ2-3
TGTGCCAGCAGCGTAGGCCAGGGGAGCAATCAGCCCCAGCATTTT,CASSVGQGSNQPQHF,.,TRBV9,.,TRBJ1-5
TGTGCCAGCAGCGTGGAAGGGACAGCTCCTAGCACAGATACGCAGTATTTT,CASSVEGTAPSTDTQYF,TRBD1,TRBV9,once,TRBJ2-3
TGCGCCAGCAGCTTGGCTAGGGGACAGGGAGAAACCGGGGAGCTGTTTTTT,CASSLARGQGETGELFF,TRBD1,TRBV5-1,.,TRBJ2-2
TGTGCCAGCAGCCGTGGAGTCCTATTGGGAGAGACCCAGTACTTC,CASSRGVLLGETQYF,.,TRBV7-8,.,TRBJ2-5
TGCGCCAGCAGCCGGACAGGACTAGCGGCCTATACGCAGTATTTT,CASSRTGLAAYTQYF,TRBD2,TRBV4-1,.,TRBJ2-3
TGCGCCAGCAGCCAGCAGGTTCAAGAGACCCAGTACTTC,CASSQQVQETQYF,.,TRBV5-1,.,TRBJ2-5
TGTGCCAGCAGCAAAGGGTGGGACGTAGCAGATACGCAGTATTTT,CASSKGWDVADTQYF,.,TRBV21-1,.,TRBJ2-3
TGTGCCAGCAGCTGGGACCTCAACACCGGGGAGCTGTTTTTT,CASSWDLNTGELFF,.,TRBV11-2,.,TRBJ2-2
TGTGCCATCAGTGAGTCGGGACAGGGGAATGAAAAACTGTTTTTT,CAISESGQGNEKLFF,TRBD1,TRBV10-3,.,TRBJ1-4
TGTGCCAGCAGTTACTCAGAGGGGGCAGTTGGAAACACCATATATTTT,CASSYSEGAVGNTIYF,TRBD1,TRBV6-5,.,TRBJ1-3
TGTGCCAGCAGGGACACCTCGAGCTCCTACGAGCAGTACTTC,CASRDTSSSYEQYF,.,TRBV28,.,TRBJ2-7
TGTGCCACCAGCCCCCGGTACTCTGGGGCCAACGTCCTGACTTTC,CATSPRYSGANVLTF,.,TRBV15,.,TRBJ2-6
TGTGCCAGCACCTACCTGGACAGACCGGCTTTCTTT,CASTYLDRPAFF,.,TRBV6-5,.,TRBJ1-1
TGTGCTAGCAGCTTGGGGGACAGGGGTCAAGAGACCCAGTACTTC,CASSLGDRGQETQYF,TRBD1,TRBV5-4,.,TRBJ2-5
TGTGCCAGCAGCCAACGGATATCCTACAATGAGCAGTTCTTC,CASSQRISYNEQFF,.,TRBV14,.,TRBJ2-1